This is a list of T cell receptor beta chains from one sample in a study of technical replicates of blood from a few donors. The method was immunoSEQ multiplex PCR; TCRdb's version includes in-frame clones alone and lacks a portion of them. The data contain fewer than 70,000 clones, less than 90% of them singletons. Source material: PBMCs. These receptors were taken from a human donor in good health. Some clones in this sample may be carry-over from other donors' samples. The CDR3 runs from the conserved cysteine through the conserved F or W. D genes are given only for firm matches. Clone size appears in some rows only: once, few, many, or a class for an expanded clone.

J gene	V gene	clone size	CDR3 length	D gene	CDR3 DNA	CDR3 protein
TRBJ1-1	TRBV5-4	NA	17	TRBD1	TGTGCCAGCAGCTTGGGGGGGACAGGGAAAGGGAACACTGAAGCTTTCTTT	CASSLGGTGKGNTEAFF
TRBJ2-7	TRBV5-1	NA	16	NA	TGCGCCAGCAGCGTGGGGGCCCCCGGTCCCCATTACGAGCAGTACTTC	CASSVGAPGPHYEQYF
TRBJ2-1	TRBV10-3	NA	13	TRBD1	TGTGCCATCTCTTGGACAGGGGGCAATGAGCAGTTCTTC	CAISWTGGNEQFF
TRBJ1-6	TRBV5-4	NA	16	TRBD1	TGTGCCAGCAGCAGACTAGCAGGGACAGGGAATTCACCCCCCCACTTT	CASSRLAGTGNSPPHF
TRBJ2-6	TRBV29-1	NA	15	NA	TGCAGCGTTGGTTGGCGGTTCTCTGGGGCCAACGTCCTGACTTTC	CSVGWRFSGANVLTF
TRBJ2-7	TRBV4-3	NA	12	NA	TGCGCCAGCAGCCAAGAGCGCTACGAGCAGTACTTC	CASSQERYEQYF
TRBJ2-7	TRBV4-2	NA	14	NA	TGTGCCAGCAGCCCAGCAGGCCCTTCCTACGAGCAGTACTTC	CASSPAGPSYEQYF
TRBJ1-5	TRBV30	once	13	TRBD1	TGTGCCTGGGCAGGGGGGAGCAATCAGCCCCAGCATTTT	CAWAGGSNQPQHF
TRBJ2-7	TRBV13	few	13	TRBD1	TGTGCCAGCAGCAGAGACAGGGCCCACGAGCAGTACTTC	CASSRDRAHEQYF
TRBJ2-5	TRBV5-1	NA	15	TRBD2	TGCGCCAGCAGCGGGGGGGTCGGCACCCAAGAGACCCAGTACTTC	CASSGGVGTQETQYF
TRBJ2-1	TRBV9	once	14	TRBD2	TGTGCCAGCAGCGTAGTCGGGACTAGCAATGAGCAGTTCTTC	CASSVVGTSNEQFF
TRBJ2-7	TRBV7-9	NA	17	NA	TGTGCCAGCAGCTTAGTCCGCACGCCCGGGTTCTCCTACGAGCAGTACTTC	CASSLVRTPGFSYEQYF
TRBJ2-7	TRBV7-9	NA	15	TRBD2	TGTGCCAGCAGCCCTCGTCTAGCGGGATCGTACGAGCAGTACTTC	CASSPRLAGSYEQYF
TRBJ2-7	TRBV5-6	NA	14	NA	TGTGCCAGCAGCGGGTGGGCAGCGGACCACGAGCAGTACTTC	CASSGWAADHEQYF
TRBJ2-7	TRBV4-3	NA	17	TRBD2	TGCGCCAGCAGCCAAGGACTAGCGGGTCCCAGCTCCTACGAGCAGTACTTC	CASSQGLAGPSSYEQYF
TRBJ1-2	TRBV20-1	NA	11	NA	TGCAGTGCTCTGGGAGGGGATGGCTACACCTTC	CSALGGDGYTF
TRBJ2-3	TRBV29-1	NA	15	TRBD2	TGCAGCGTTCCAACTAGCGGGAGCTTGACAGATACGCAGTATTTT	CSVPTSGSLTDTQYF
TRBJ2-7	TRBV5-4	NA	15	TRBD2	TGTGCCAGCAGCCCAGGGGGGACTAGCGGTCGCGAGCAGTACTTC	CASSPGGTSGREQYF
TRBJ1-1	TRBV7-2	NA	14	NA	TGTGCCACCAGCTTAGCCCAGGTCAACACTGAAGCTTTCTTT	CATSLAQVNTEAFF
TRBJ1-1	TRBV6-1	NA	15	TRBD1	TGTGCCAGCAGTCCCGGGACAGGGGCCAACACTGAAGCTTTCTTT	CASSPGTGANTEAFF
TRBJ2-7	TRBV7-9	NA	14	TRBD1	TGTGCCAGCAGCTTAGGACAGGGACCGCACGAGCAGTACTTC	CASSLGQGPHEQYF
TRBJ2-2	TRBV7-8	few	19	TRBD2	TGTGCCAGCAGCTTGGAAATCAGGAACCAGCGGGGGGGAATCGGGGAGCTGTTTTTT	CASSLEIRNQRGGIGELFF
TRBJ2-1	TRBV7-6	NA	17	NA	TGTGCCAGCAGCTTAGTAGGCAGGTCCAGCTCCTACAATGAGCAGTTCTTC	CASSLVGRSSSYNEQFF
TRBJ2-6	TRBV5-5	few	18	TRBD1	TGTGCCAGCAGCTCTCGGGACAGAGCCCTCCCTGGGGCCAACGTCCTGACTTTC	CASSSRDRALPGANVLTF
TRBJ2-7	TRBV7-2	NA	14	TRBD2	TGTGCCAGCAGCTTAGTAGCGGGGGGAAACGAGCAGTACTTC	CASSLVAGGNEQYF
TRBJ2-1	TRBV5-4	NA	16	TRBD2	TGTGCCAGCAGCCAAGCGCGGGGGGCTTTCGACAATGAGCAGTTCTTC	CASSQARGAFDNEQFF
TRBJ1-2	TRBV19	NA	13	NA	TGTGCCAGTAGTATCGAGGGGGAAGGAGGCTACACCTTC	CASSIEGEGGYTF
TRBJ2-3	TRBV10-3	NA	15	TRBD2	TGTGCCATCAGTTCCGGGGGGGCCCCGACAGATACGCAGTATTTT	CAISSGGAPTDTQYF
TRBJ2-7	TRBV30	NA	14	TRBD1	TGTGCCTGGAGTCGCCGGGACAGGGGCTACGAGCAGTACTTC	CAWSRRDRGYEQYF
TRBJ2-7	TRBV5-5	NA	17	NA	TGTGCCAGCAGCTTTCGTCCAGCAGCGGAGGGATCCTACGAGCAGTACTTC	CASSFRPAAEGSYEQYF
TRBJ1-2	TRBV7-6	NA	13	TRBD1	TGTGCCAGCAGCGACGGGACAGGGGTGGGCTACACCTTC	CASSDGTGVGYTF
TRBJ2-1	TRBV5-4	once	12	NA	TGTGCCAGCAGCTATCCTAACAATGAGCAGTTCTTC	CASSYPNNEQFF
TRBJ1-3	TRBV6-5	NA	13	NA	TGTGCCAGCAGTCCCCTTTATGGAAACACCATATATTTT	CASSPLYGNTIYF
TRBJ2-3	TRBV12-5	NA	14	NA	TGTGCTAGTGGTTTGGGGACAGACACAGATACGCAGTATTTT	CASGLGTDTDTQYF
TRBJ1-5	TRBV18	once	16	NA	TGTGCCAGCTCACTGGGCTCCCAGGGGAGCAATCAGCCCCAGCATTTT	CASSLGSQGSNQPQHF
TRBJ1-2	TRBV7-9	NA	13	NA	TGTGCCAGCAGCTTCCAGGGCCGCTATGGCTACACCTTC	CASSFQGRYGYTF
TRBJ1-5	TRBV4-3	NA	17	TRBD1	TGCGCCAGCAGCCAAGATCCCTGGGGACAGGGTGATCAGCCCCAGCATTTT	CASSQDPWGQGDQPQHF
TRBJ2-1	TRBV27	NA	14	NA	TGTGCCAGCAGTTCCATCGGCTCCTACAATGAGCAGTTCTTC	CASSSIGSYNEQFF
TRBJ1-1	TRBV7-9	NA	15	TRBD1	TGTGCCAGCAGCGGTAACAGGGGACAGAGGACTGAAGCTTTCTTT	CASSGNRGQRTEAFF
TRBJ1-5	TRBV7-9	NA	12	NA	TGTGCCAGCAGCACTACAAATCAGCCCCAGCATTTT	CASSTTNQPQHF
TRBJ2-1	TRBV5-4	NA	15	NA	TGTGCCAGCAGCTTGGGACTAGGTAGATACAATGAGCAGTTCTTC	CASSLGLGRYNEQFF
TRBJ2-3	TRBV5-4	NA	13	NA	TGTGCCAGCAGCTTGCCAGGGGGGCATACGCAGTATTTT	CASSLPGGHTQYF
TRBJ2-7	TRBV9	NA	13	TRBD1	TGTGCCAGCAGCCAGGGGACAGGGTACGAGCAGTACTTC	CASSQGTGYEQYF
TRBJ2-1	TRBV29-1	NA	9	NA	TGCAGCGTTTGGACAGAGCAGTTCTTC	CSVWTEQFF
TRBJ2-7	TRBV5-1	NA	20	TRBD2	TGCGCCAGCAGCCCGGGCGGGTCGGCGGCGAGCGGGGGCCAAATCTACGAGCAGTACTTC	CASSPGGSAASGGQIYEQYF
TRBJ2-2	TRBV6-1	few	14	NA	TGTGCCAGCCGGGGTGGGCCGTCGACCGGGGAGCTGTTTTTT	CASRGGPSTGELFF
TRBJ2-5	TRBV2	NA	15	TRBD2	TGTGCCAGCAGTGCAACCGGGACTAGCGGGAGGACCCAGTACTTC	CASSATGTSGRTQYF
TRBJ2-7	TRBV11-2	NA	19	NA	TGTGCCAGCAGCTTCCGGTCCATTCCCGTGGAACAGGAGATAGGCGAGCAGTACTTC	CASSFRSIPVEQEIGEQYF